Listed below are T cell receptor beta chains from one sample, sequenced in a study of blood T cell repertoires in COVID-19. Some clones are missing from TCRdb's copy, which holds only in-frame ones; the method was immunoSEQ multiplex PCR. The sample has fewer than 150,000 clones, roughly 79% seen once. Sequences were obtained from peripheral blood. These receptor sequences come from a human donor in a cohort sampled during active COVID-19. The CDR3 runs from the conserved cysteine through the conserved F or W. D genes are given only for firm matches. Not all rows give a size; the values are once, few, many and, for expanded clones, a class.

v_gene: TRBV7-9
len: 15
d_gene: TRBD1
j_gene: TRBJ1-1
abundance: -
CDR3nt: TGTGCCAGCAGCGACCGGGACAGTCTTAACACTGAAGCTTTCTTT
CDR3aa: CASSDRDSLNTEAFF

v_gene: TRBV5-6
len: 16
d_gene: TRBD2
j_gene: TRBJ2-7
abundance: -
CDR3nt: TGTGCCAGCAGCTTTGGGCTAGCGGGGAAAGACTACGAGCAGTACTTC
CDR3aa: CASSFGLAGKDYEQYF

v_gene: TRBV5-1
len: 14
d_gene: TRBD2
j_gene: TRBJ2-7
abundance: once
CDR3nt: TGCGCCAGCAGCTTGGGAGGGACTAACTACGAGCAGTACTTC
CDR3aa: CASSLGGTNYEQYF

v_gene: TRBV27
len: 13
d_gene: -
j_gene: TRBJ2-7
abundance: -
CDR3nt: TGTGCCAGCAGTTTAGGGCCCCGGGGAGAGCAGTACTTC
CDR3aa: CASSLGPRGEQYF

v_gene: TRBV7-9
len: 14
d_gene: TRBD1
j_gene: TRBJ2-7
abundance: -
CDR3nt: TGTGCCAGCAGCTTGGACAGGGAGATCTACGAGCAGTACTTC
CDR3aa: CASSLDREIYEQYF

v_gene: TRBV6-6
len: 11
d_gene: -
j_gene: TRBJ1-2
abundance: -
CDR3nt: TGTGCCAGCAGTTACCGGGAGGGCTACACCTTC
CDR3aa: CASSYREGYTF

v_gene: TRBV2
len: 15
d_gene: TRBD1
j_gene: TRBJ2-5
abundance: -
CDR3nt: TGTGCCAGCAGTCCTGACAGGGGGCATCAAGAGACCCAGTACTTC
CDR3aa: CASSPDRGHQETQYF

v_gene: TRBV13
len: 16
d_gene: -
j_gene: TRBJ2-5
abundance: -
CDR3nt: TGTGCCAGCAGCCCATCGACAGGAATTCGCAGAGAGACCCAGTACTTC
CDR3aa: CASSPSTGIRRETQYF

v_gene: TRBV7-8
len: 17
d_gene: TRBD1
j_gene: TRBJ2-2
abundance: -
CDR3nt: TGTGCCAGCAGCTTAGCGGGTGGGACAGGGGGTATCGGGGAGCTGTTTTTT
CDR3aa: CASSLAGGTGGIGELFF

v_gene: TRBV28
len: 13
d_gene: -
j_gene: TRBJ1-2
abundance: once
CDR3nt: TGTGCCAGCGAGCGGGGCGCTGGCTATGGCTACACCTTC
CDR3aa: CASERGAGYGYTF

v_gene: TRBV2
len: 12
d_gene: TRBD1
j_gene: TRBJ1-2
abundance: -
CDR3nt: TGTGCCAGCAGGGTCAGGGGGCTGGGCTACACCTTC
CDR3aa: CASRVRGLGYTF

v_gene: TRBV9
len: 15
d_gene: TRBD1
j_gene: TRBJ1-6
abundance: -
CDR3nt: TGTGCCAGCAGCGCACAGGGGTCCCGAGATTCACCCCTCCACTTT
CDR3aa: CASSAQGSRDSPLHF